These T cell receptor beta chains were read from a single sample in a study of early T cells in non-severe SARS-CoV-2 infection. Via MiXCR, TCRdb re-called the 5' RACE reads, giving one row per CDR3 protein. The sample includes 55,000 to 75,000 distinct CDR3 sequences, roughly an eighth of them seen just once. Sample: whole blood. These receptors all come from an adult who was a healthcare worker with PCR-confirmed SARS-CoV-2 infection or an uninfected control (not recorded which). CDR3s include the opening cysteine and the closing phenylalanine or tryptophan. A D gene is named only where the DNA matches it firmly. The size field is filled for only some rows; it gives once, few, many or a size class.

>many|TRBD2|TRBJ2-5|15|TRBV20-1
CSARILADLQETQYF
TGCAGTGCTAGAATACTAGCGGACCTCCAAGAGACCCAGTACTTC
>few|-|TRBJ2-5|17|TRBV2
CASSGGLVKQPQETQYF
TGTGCCAGCAGTGGTGGACTCGTTAAACAACCTCAAGAGACCCAGTACTTC
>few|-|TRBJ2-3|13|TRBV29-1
CSVDKRFTDTQYF
TGCAGCGTTGATAAGCGGTTCACAGATACGCAGTATTTT
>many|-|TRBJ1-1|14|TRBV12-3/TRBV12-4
CASSGGALNTEAFF
TGTGCCAGCAGTGGTGGGGCCCTGAACACTGAAGCTTTCTTT
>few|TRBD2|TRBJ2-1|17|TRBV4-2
CASSQELAGDRGNEQFF
TGTGCCAGCAGCCAAGAACTAGCGGGAGATAGGGGCAATGAGCAGTTCTTC
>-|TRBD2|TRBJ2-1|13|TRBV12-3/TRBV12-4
CASSLAPGLDQFF
TGTGCCAGCAGTTTAGCCCCGGGACTAGATCAGTTCTTC
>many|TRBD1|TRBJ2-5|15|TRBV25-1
CASSEWSGGMETQYF
TGTGCCAGCAGTGAATGGTCAGGGGGCATGGAGACCCAGTACTTC
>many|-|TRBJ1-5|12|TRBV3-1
CASSQDSQPQHF
TGTGCCAGCAGCCAGGACAGTCAGCCCCAGCATTTT
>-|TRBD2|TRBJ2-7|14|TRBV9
CASSVEAGAYEQYF
TGTGCCAGCAGCGTAGAAGCGGGGGCCTACGAGCAGTACTTC
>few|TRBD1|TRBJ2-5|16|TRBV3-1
CASSPRQGRAEETQYF
TGTGCCAGCAGCCCCAGACAGGGCCGGGCGGAAGAGACCCAGTACTTC
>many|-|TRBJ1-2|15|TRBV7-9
CASSASDLGDYGYTF
TGTGCCAGCAGCGCCAGTGACCTGGGGGACTATGGCTACACCTTC
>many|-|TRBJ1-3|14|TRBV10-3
CAIRPAGSGNTIYF
TGTGCCATACGCCCTGCAGGGTCCGGAAACACCATATATTTT
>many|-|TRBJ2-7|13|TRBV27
CASSLGPTYEQYF
TGTGCCAGCAGTTTAGGTCCGACCTACGAGCAGTACTTC
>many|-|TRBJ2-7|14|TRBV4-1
CASSQVTVGYEQYF
TGCGCCAGCAGCCAAGTTACGGTCGGGTACGAGCAGTACTTC
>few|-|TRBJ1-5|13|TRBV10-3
CAISRDGNQPQHF
TGTGCCATCAGTCGGGATGGCAATCAGCCCCAGCATTTT
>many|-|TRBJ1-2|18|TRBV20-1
CSARDRNRGPTFNSGYTF
TGCAGTGCTAGAGATAGAAACCGGGGACCGACCTTCAACTCTGGCTACACCTTC
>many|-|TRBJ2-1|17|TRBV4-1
CASSQEVGRNSYNEQFF
TGCGCCAGCAGCCAAGAGGTCGGGAGAAACTCCTACAATGAGCAGTTCTTC
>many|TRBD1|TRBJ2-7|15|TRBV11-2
CASSWTGTAAYEQYF
TGTGCCAGCAGCTGGACCGGGACAGCAGCCTACGAGCAGTACTTC
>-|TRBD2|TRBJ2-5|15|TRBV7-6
CASSLTSGTQETQYF
TGTGCCAGCAGCTTAACTAGCGGGACCCAAGAGACCCAGTACTTC
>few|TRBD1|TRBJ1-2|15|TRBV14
CASSQHRGWMAGYTF
TGTGCCAGCAGCCAGCACAGGGGATGGATGGCGGGCTACACCTTC
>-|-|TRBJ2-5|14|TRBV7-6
CASSVGRERGPLYF
TGTGCCAGCAGCGTAGGGCGGGAAAGGGGCCCCCTGTACTTC
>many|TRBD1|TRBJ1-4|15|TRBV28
CASSNTGGVREKLFF
TGTGCCAGCAGTAACACAGGGGGGGTTCGAGAAAAACTGTTTTTT
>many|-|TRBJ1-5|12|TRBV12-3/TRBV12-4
CASTTTGSPQHF
TGTGCCAGCACTACCACAGGCAGCCCCCAGCATTTT
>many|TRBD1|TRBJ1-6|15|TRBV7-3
CASSTRGGDNSPLHF
TGTGCCAGCAGCACCAGGGGGGGGGATAATTCACCCCTCCACTTT
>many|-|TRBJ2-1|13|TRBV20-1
CSARPSSYNEQFF
TGCAGTGCTCGCCCGAGCTCCTACAATGAGCAGTTCTTC
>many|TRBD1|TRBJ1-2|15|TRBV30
CAWSGGDRKTYGYTF
TGTGCCTGGAGTGGCGGGGACAGGAAGACTTATGGCTACACCTTC
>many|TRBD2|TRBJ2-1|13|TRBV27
CASSLNAGVWQFF
TGTGCCAGCAGTTTAAATGCGGGAGTATGGCAGTTCTTC
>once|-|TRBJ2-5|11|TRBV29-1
CSIGGSETQYF
TGCAGCATTGGAGGGAGTGAGACCCAGTACTTC
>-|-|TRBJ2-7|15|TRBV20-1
CSAVRGTRGYYEQYF
TGCAGTGCCGTGCGTGGGACCCGAGGGTACTACGAGCAGTACTTC
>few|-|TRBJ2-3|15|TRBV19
CASSIPGIQGDTQYF
TGTGCCAGTAGTATTCCGGGAATCCAGGGAGATACGCAGTATTTT
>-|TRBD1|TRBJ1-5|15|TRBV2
CASSEPGQGYQPQHF
TGTGCCAGCAGTGAACCGGGACAGGGCTATCAGCCCCAGCATTTT
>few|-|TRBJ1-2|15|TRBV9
CASSAGSGLLYGYTF
TGTGCCAGCAGCGCAGGCTCGGGACTGCTGTATGGCTACACCTTC
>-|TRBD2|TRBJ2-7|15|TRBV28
CASRSTSGAPYEQYF
TGTGCCAGCAGGTCCACTAGCGGGGCCCCCTACGAGCAGTACTTC
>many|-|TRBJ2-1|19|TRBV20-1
CSARDFVRPTRAPYNEQFF
TGCAGTGCTAGAGATTTTGTTCGTCCAACGAGGGCCCCCTACAATGAGCAGTTCTTC
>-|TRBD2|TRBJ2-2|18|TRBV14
CASSPPRGREGNTGELFF
TGTGCCAGCAGCCCCCCAAGAGGCAGGGAGGGGAACACCGGGGAGCTGTTTTTT
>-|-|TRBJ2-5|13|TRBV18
CASSPPVRETQYF
TGTGCCAGCTCACCACCGGTCCGAGAGACCCAGTACTTC
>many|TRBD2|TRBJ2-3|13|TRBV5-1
CASSREGPDTQYF
TGCGCCAGCAGCCGGGAGGGCCCCGATACGCAGTATTTT
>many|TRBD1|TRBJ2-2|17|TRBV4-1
CASSQGIGRTGAGELFF
TGCGCCAGCAGCCAAGGGATAGGGCGGACAGGGGCCGGGGAGCTGTTTTTT
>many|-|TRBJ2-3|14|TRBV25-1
CASSRPGAVDTQYF
TGTGCCAGCAGCCGGCCGGGAGCGGTAGATACGCAGTATTTT
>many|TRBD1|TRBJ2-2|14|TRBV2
CASSVSDRVGELFF
TGTGCCAGCAGCGTGAGCGACAGGGTGGGGGAGCTATTTTTT
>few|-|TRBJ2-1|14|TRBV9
CASSPEANYNEQFF
TGTGCCAGCAGCCCCGAGGCCAACTACAATGAGCAGTTCTTC
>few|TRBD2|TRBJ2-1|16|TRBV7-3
CASSSLGAGGRNEQFF
TGTGCCAGCAGCTCCTTAGGGGCGGGAGGAAGGAATGAGCAGTTCTTC
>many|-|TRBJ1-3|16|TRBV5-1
CASSLRGDRSGNTIYF
TGCGCCAGCAGCTTGAGGGGGGATCGATCTGGAAACACCATATATTTT
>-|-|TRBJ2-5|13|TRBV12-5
CASGLGYQETQYF
TGTGCTAGTGGGCTGGGGTACCAAGAGACCCAGTACTTC
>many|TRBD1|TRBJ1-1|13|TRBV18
CATTGQANTEAFF
TGTGCCACCACCGGACAGGCGAACACTGAAGCTTTCTTT
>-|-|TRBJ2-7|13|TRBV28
CASSVSLSYEQYF
TGTGCCAGCAGTGTTAGCCTCTCCTACGAGCAGTACTTC
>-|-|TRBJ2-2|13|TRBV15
CATSRSPTGELFF
TGTGCCACCAGCAGGAGCCCCACCGGGGAGCTGTTTTTT
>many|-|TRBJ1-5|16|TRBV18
CASSPPGAGAGQPQHF
TGTGCCAGCTCACCTCCCGGGGCAGGGGCGGGTCAGCCCCAGCATTTT
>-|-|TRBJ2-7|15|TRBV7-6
CASSLGPAAAYEQYF
TGTGCCAGCAGCTTAGGCCCCGCAGCCGCCTACGAGCAGTACTTC
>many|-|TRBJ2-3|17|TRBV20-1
CSAEVAGSLRGTDTQYF
TGCAGTGCCGAGGTGGCGGGATCTCTTAGGGGCACAGATACGCAGTATTTT
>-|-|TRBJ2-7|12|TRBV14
CASSQDFGAMYF
TGTGCCAGCAGCCAAGATTTCGGGGCTATGTACTTC
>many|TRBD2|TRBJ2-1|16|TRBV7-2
CASSLLAGGGYNEQFF
TGTGCCAGCAGCCTTCTAGCGGGAGGTGGCTACAATGAGCAGTTCTTC
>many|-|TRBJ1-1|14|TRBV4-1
CASSQGAARPEAFF
TGCGCCAGCAGCCAAGGGGCGGCGAGACCTGAAGCTTTCTTT
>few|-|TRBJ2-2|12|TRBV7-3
CASSPIGGELFF
TGTGCCAGCAGCCCGATAGGCGGGGAGCTGTTTTTT
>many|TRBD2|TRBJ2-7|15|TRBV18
CASSLSTSGTYEQYF
TGTGCCAGCTCGCTTAGTACTAGCGGGACCTACGAGCAGTACTTC